This TCR beta chain was profiled in a study of blood T cell repertoires in COVID-19. Overall study: Samples taken during acute and convalescent COVID-19 were collected in the United States, Italy and Spain.

Germline loops: CDR1 SGDLS, CDR2 YYNGEE. The CDR3 covers 15 residues. Trimming removed 0 bases from V and 9 bases from J; junction bases left unmatched: 5. Authors' analysis steps: Amplification with reference gene primers provided the estimates of nucleated cell counts. The protocol was immunoSEQ multiplex PCR, while the TCRdb copy is restricted to in-frame clones and leaves out a portion. The V and J calls and clone size were taken over from that table, and D and trimming were inferred from the DNA. The table lists 90,000 to 150,000 clones, 75% to 90% of them singletons. Material for sequencing was peripheral blood. The chain links TRBV9 to TRBJ1-6; TRBD1 matches at 8 bases. The TCR was taken from a human donor in a cohort sampled during active COVID-19. CDR3 nucleotides: TGTGCCAGCAGCGTAGAGCAGGGGGCGACTTCACCCCTCCACTTT. Translating it yields CASSVEQGATSPLHF.